A single sample gave rise to the 14 T cell receptor beta chains below, sequenced in a study of blood T cell repertoires in COVID-19. Generated by immunoSEQ multiplex PCR, the TCRdb table keeps only in-frame clones and is missing some. Altogether some 130,000 clones are present, 90% being singletons, with the ten largest covering 3.5% to 5.5%. Sequenced material: peripheral blood. The receptors originated from a man aged 55 to 69 with COVID-19, enrolled during active disease.

The chain recombines TRBV7-9 with TRBJ2-7; 7 bases agree with TRBD1. This CDR3 spans 15 amino acids. Germline V gene sequence: CDR1 SEHNR, CDR2 FQNEAQ (reference sequence). V gave up 5 bases and J gave up 2 bases; unmatched junction bases: 9. The CDR3 is CASSPGQEPTYEQYF. CDR3 bases: TGTGCCAGCAGCCCCGGACAGGAGCCCACCTACGAGCAGTACTTC.

This clone was detected once. The chain recombines TRBV11-3 with TRBJ2-1, with 9 bases aligning to TRBD2. CDR1 SGHNT and CDR2 YENEEA come from the germline V gene. V lost 5 bases to trimming and J lost 7 bases; unmatched junction nucleotides: 15. The CDR3 spans 17 residues. In DNA, the CDR3 is TGTGCCAGCAGCCCCCGGCGGGGTAGCGGGAGTGTGAATGAGCAGTTCTTC. Amino acids: CASSPRRGSGSVNEQFF.

CDR3 protein: CAWSVDRGGSPLHF. The CDR3 DNA reads as TGTGCCTGGAGTGTCGACAGGGGCGGGTCACCCCTCCACTTT. The chain combines TRBV30 with TRBJ1-6; the match to TRBD1 covers 8 bases. Looked up from germline, CDR1 is GTSNPN and CDR2 is SVGIG (reference sequence). V was pared by 0 bases and J by 10 bases, with 5 bases of the junction left unmatched. This CDR3 has 14 amino acids.

This rearrangement joins TRBV6-5 to TRBJ2-7; 7 nucleotides match TRBD2. In germline, CDR1 is MNHEY, CDR2 SVGAGI. The CDR3 length is 12 residues. Trimming took 6 bases from V and 4 from J; bases not matched to a gene: 3. For the CDR3, the DNA is TGTGCCAGCAGCGGGAGGAAGTACGAGCAGTACTTC. This codes for CASSGRKYEQYF.

The V call is TRBV4-1, the J call TRBJ1-1; D ambiguous. V dropped 2 bases and J dropped 6 bases, with 13 bases sitting between them. CDR1 MGHRA and CDR2 YSYEKL come from the germline V gene. The CDR3 has 14 amino acids. CDR3 protein: CASSQSTSSAEAFF. Written as DNA, the CDR3 is TGCGCCAGCAGCCAAAGTACCTCGAGCGCTGAAGCTTTCTTT.

The rearrangement links TRBV3-1 (or the pseudogene TRBV3-2) to TRBJ2-1; 7 bases agree with TRBD1. The V segment lost 0 bases and the J segment 11 bases; nucleotides outside the gene matches: 7. The V gene's germline CDR1 is LGHDT and CDR2 YNNKEL (reference sequence). This CDR3 has 14 residues. For the CDR3, the DNA is TGTGCCAGCAGCCAAGATCAATCGGGACAGAAGCAGTTCTTC. Amino acid sequence: CASSQDQSGQKQFF.

The DNA for the CDR3 is TGCGCCAGCAGCCTTCGCCCGTCGGGTCAGAACCTTATTGGCTACACCTTC. It encodes CASSLRPSGQNLIGYTF. The genes are TRBV4-1 and TRBJ1-2; D call uncertain. Germline CDR1 reads MGHRA; CDR2 reads YSYEKL. The V end was cut by 4 bases, the J end by 7 bases, with 25 bases between. The CDR3 extends over 17 amino acids.

The chain couples TRBV19 to TRBJ1-6; tentative D call: TRBD1 (6 bases). Germline assignment: CDR1 LNHDA and CDR2 SQIVND (reference sequence). CDR3 length: 14 amino acids. Between the trimmed V and J ends, which lost 6 bases and 5 bases, there was a span of 11 bases. The CDR3 nucleotides read TGTGCCAGTAGCCGGACAGACGATAATTCACCCCTCCACTTT. This encodes CASSRTDDNSPLHF.

This chain connects TRBV2 to TRBJ1-2; a possible D gene is TRBD1 (6 bases). The V end lost 6 bases, the J end lost 4 bases, and 18 bases lay between the germline ends. This CDR3 region has 15 residues. The germline CDR1 and CDR2 sequences are SNHLY and FYNNEI. CDR3 nucleotide sequence: TGTGCCAGCAGCATCTCTGCGGGGGCTGGCTATGGCTACACCTTC. Translation gives CASSISAGAGYGYTF.

V and J are TRBV30 and TRBJ1-1; no reliable D call. Trimming left V 3 bases short and J 4 bases short, with 12 bases between. The germline gives CDR1 GTSNPN, CDR2 SVGIG (reference sequence). The CDR3 runs 13 residues. This CDR3 is CAWSPGDGTEAFF. In nucleotides, the CDR3 is TGTGCCTGGAGCCCCGGGGATGGCACTGAAGCTTTCTTT. The full variable domain, rest sourced from reference TRBV30 and TRBJ1-1, is SQTIHQWPATLVQPVGSPLSLECTVEGTSNPNLYWYRQAAGRGLQLLFYSVGIGQISSEVPQNLSASRPQDRQFILSSKKLLLSDSGFYLCAWSPGDGTEAFFGQGTRLTVV.

The J gene is TRBJ1-2, the V gene TRBV4-3; no clear D. V was trimmed by 0 bases and J by 7 bases, leaving 15 bases between them. The CDR3 runs to 15 residues. The germline CDR1 and CDR2 sequences are LGHNA and YSLEER. As DNA, the CDR3 is TGCGCCAGCAGCCAAGACCTCCCAGCGCCTTCTGGCTACACCTTC. Protein product: CASSQDLPAPSGYTF.

V and J are TRBV30 and TRBJ2-7; D is undetermined. The length of the CDR3 is 11 residues. The germline V gene encodes CDR1 GTSNPN and CDR2 SVGIG (reference sequence). Trimming took 2 bases from V and 3 from J, leaving 5 bases between them. Written as DNA, the CDR3 is TGTGCCTGGAGTTACGGCTACGAGCAGTACTTC. Its protein product is CAWSYGYEQYF.

The sample holds one count of this clone. The V call is TRBV9, the J call TRBJ1-1, with 8 positions matching TRBD1. CDR3 length equals 14 residues. The ends lost 4 bases at V and 1 base at J; junction bases unmatched: 3. CDR1 is SGDLS and CDR2 is YYNGEE in the germline V gene. CDR3 region: CASSPDRANTEAFF. The CDR3 nucleotides are TGTGCCAGCAGCCCGGACAGGGCGAACACTGAAGCTTTCTTT.

This clone came up a few times. The CDR3 loop reads CASSRGGGKNQPQHF. The CDR3 DNA is TGTGCCAGTAGTAGAGGGGGCGGAAAAAATCAGCCCCAGCATTTT. This chain uses TRBV19 with TRBJ1-5; 7 bases align to TRBD1. The CDR3 has 15 amino acids. Germline V CDR1 and CDR2: LNHDA, SQIVND (reference sequence). The V segment lost 4 bases and the J segment 4 bases; nucleotides outside the gene matches: 7.